What follows describes a single T cell receptor beta chain. The antigen is undetermined. At one boundary the junction diverges from the germline segment, which might be a read error. This record comes from a study of cytomegalovirus exposure and HLA in healthy donors. Study overall: Within an early data release were about 85 million unique TCRs drawn from HLA-typed donors.

From germline, CDR1 is MNHEY and CDR2 SMNVEV (reference sequence). The CDR3 extends over 16 amino acids. Study findings and constraints: Segments of the TCR beta V type were, in most cases, productive about 87% or about 30% of the time in an earlier analysis. The authors enumerated over 150 TCR beta chains as linked to cytomegalovirus. The HLA-A and HLA-B alleles of most subjects were reportedly predicted accurately from TCR beta sequences.

It was with 60 Vbeta and 13 Jbeta primers that the PCR ran. Profiling relied on immunoSEQ multiplex PCR, and the TCRdb table lists in-frame clones only, not all of them. The sample comprises fewer than 150,000 clones, 80% of which are singletons, and about 2.2% rests with the top ten. The sample was PBMCs. J is TRBJ2-3 and V is TRBV27, with 14 bases matching TRBD2. This TCR came from a man aged 30 to 39 in good health and CMV-seronegative. The CDR3 is CTSSLPGTSGRDTQYF. The CDR3 DNA sequence: TGTACCAGCAGTTTACCTGGGACTAGCGGGAGAGATACGCAGTATTTT.